This entry lists 18 T cell receptor beta chains sequenced from one sample in a study of CXCR3-negative and CXCR3-positive naive CD8 T cells. Study-level findings and limits: CXCR3-expressing naive cells carried TRB CDR3s more hydrophobic than those of CXCR3-negative naive cells.

For these receptors, no antigen is known. UMI-labeled 5' RACE yielded the TRB cDNA libraries. TCRdb re-called the 5' RACE reads, yielding one record per CDR3 amino acid sequence without DNA. The ten top clones account for approximately 0.76%, within a sample of around 65,000 distinct CDR3 sequences. The sample taken for sequencing was naive CXCR3+ CD8+ T cells from blood. Subset described: CD45RO-CCR7+CD27+CD95- naive CD8+ T cells expressing CXCR3 (TNR3+). The receptors were sampled from a human donor in good health. Some clones in this sample may be carry-over from other donors' samples.

The gene calls are TRBV18 and TRBJ2-1; TCRdb names TRBD1, which stays unverified in the absence of DNA. Per the germline V gene, CDR1 is KGHSH and CDR2 is LQKENI. The CDR3 sequence is 15 residues long. This chain's CDR3 is CASSPWTEGSNEQFF.

This chain joins TRBV4-2 and TRBJ2-3; the TCRdb call, TRBD2, lacks DNA for checking. Germline CDR1 is LGHNA and CDR2 is YNFKEQ. The length of the CDR3 is 19 residues. The CDR3 sequence: CASSQVAGGLTFGTDTQYF.

The CDR3 is CASSLWQGSNEQYF. The chain is built from TRBV12-3 or TRBV12-4 and TRBJ2-7; TCRdb reports TRBD1, a call that lacks DNA to check it against. The CDR3 is 14 amino acids.

This chain connects TRBV15 to TRBJ2-5; TCRdb proposes TRBD1, but this gene call is untestable without DNA. Germline CDR1 is LNHNV and CDR2 is YYDKDF (reference sequence). The CDR3 contains 14 residues. CDR3 residues: CATSSPGGGETQYF.

The CDR3 loop is CSAGGDRGLQPQHF. The V call is TRBV20-1, the J call TRBJ1-5; the TCRdb call, TRBD1, lacks DNA for checking. This CDR3 contains 14 residues. Germline CDR1 is DFQATT and CDR2 is SNEGSKA (reference sequence).

The chain recombines TRBV6-5 with TRBJ2-3; checking the TCRdb D call of TRBD1 is not possible without DNA. The germline V gene encodes CDR1 MNHEY and CDR2 SVGAGI. This CDR3 spans 14 amino acids. CDR3 residues: CASSLRTGADTQYF.

The rearrangement joins TRBV7-9 to TRBJ1-1; TCRdb indicates TRBD1, and absent DNA this call remains unverified. Germline CDR1 is SEHNR and CDR2 is FQNEAQ (reference sequence). CDR3 length equals 15 residues. The chain's CDR3 is CASSERTGGNTEAFF. The complete variable domain, with remaining parts taken from reference TRBV7-9 and TRBJ1-1, reads DTGVSQNPRHKITKRGQNVTFRCDPISEHNRLYWYRQTLGQGPEFLTYFQNEAQLEKSRLLSDRFSAERPKGSFSTLEIQRTEQGDSAMYLCASSERTGGNTEAFFGQGTRLTVV.

V is TRBV29-1 and J is TRBJ2-7; the TRBD1 assignment by TCRdb is unverifiable without DNA. The germline gives CDR1 SQVTM, CDR2 ANQGSEA. The CDR3 length is 13 residues. CDR3 region: CSVEPGQGNEQYF.

CDR3 sequence reads: CASSGEDHYEQYF. The V and J genes are TRBV19 and TRBJ2-7. The CDR3 runs 13 residues. The germline CDR1 and CDR2 sequences are LNHDA and SQIVND (reference sequence).

The rearrangement joins TRBV19 to TRBJ2-1; the D gene TCRdb calls, TRBD1, cannot be checked with no DNA. The CDR3 length is 12 residues. CDR1 and CDR2 (germline): LNHDA, SQIVND (reference sequence). CDR3: CASSMGGNEQFF. Full variable domain (remainder filled in from reference TRBV19 and TRBJ2-1): DGGITQSPKYLFRKEGQNVTLSCEQNLNHDAMYWYRQDPGQGLRLIYYSQIVNDFQKGDIAEGYSVSREKKESFPLTVTSAQKNPTAFYLCASSMGGNEQFFGPGTRLTVL.

V gene TRBV14 combines with J gene TRBJ2-5; there is no DNA to check the TCRdb D call of TRBD1. The CDR3 sequence is 12 residues long. Looked up from germline, CDR1 is SGHDN and CDR2 is FVKESK. The CDR3 reads CASGNREETQYF.

The rearrangement joins TRBV29-1 to TRBJ1-4. The CDR3 consists of 12 residues. Germline V lookup: CDR1 SQVTM, CDR2 ANQGSEA. The CDR3 region is CSVLVSSEKLFF.

The J gene is TRBJ2-1, the V gene TRBV12-3 or TRBV12-4; no DNA is available, so the TRBD2 call from TCRdb remains unchecked. The CDR3 covers 18 residues. The CDR3 spells CASSFGGLGLAGGDEQFF.

The rearrangement joins TRBV19 to TRBJ2-2; TCRdb's assignment of TRBD1 cannot be checked, as there is no DNA. Looked up from germline, CDR1 is LNHDA and CDR2 is SQIVND (reference sequence). The CDR3 totals 16 residues. The CDR3: CASTLGTRGETGELFF.

J is TRBJ1-1 and V is TRBV4-2. The length of the CDR3 is 13 residues. CDR1 is LGHNA and CDR2 is YNFKEQ in the germline V gene. The CDR3 spells CASSQGRNTEAFF.

The J gene is TRBJ2-7, the V gene TRBV7-2; no DNA is available, so the TRBD1 call from TCRdb remains unchecked. CDR1 SGHTA and CDR2 FQGNSA come from the germline V gene. CDR3 length equals 14 residues. CDR3 in amino acids: CASSLEQGLDEQYF.

The rearrangement links TRBV7-3 to TRBJ1-2; the D call from TCRdb, TRBD1, cannot be confirmed without DNA. This CDR3 is built from 14 residues. Germline V gene data show CDR1 as SGHTA and CDR2 as FQGTGA. The CDR3 region is CASSRDRGDYGYTF. Variable domain in full (rest from reference TRBV7-3 and TRBJ1-2): GAGVSQTPSNKVTEKGKYVELRCDPISGHTALYWYRQSLGQGPEFLIYFQGTGAADDSGLPNDRFFAVRPEGSVSTLKIQRTERGDSAVYLCASSRDRGDYGYTFGSGTRLTVV.

CDR3: CSVQIGFSNQPQHF. The chain recombines TRBV29-1 with TRBJ1-5. The CDR3 sequence is 14 residues long. The germline V gene encodes CDR1 SQVTM and CDR2 ANQGSEA. Full variable domain (rest looked up from reference TRBV29-1 and TRBJ1-5): SAVISQKPSRDICQRGTSLTIQCQVDSQVTMMFWYRQQPGQSLTLIATANQGSEATYESGFVIDKFPISRPNLTFSTLTVSNMSPEDSSIYLCSVQIGFSNQPQHFGDGTRLSIL.